This paragraph covers one T cell receptor beta chain sequence. CDR3 length: 14 amino acids. Germline values: CDR1 LNHDA, CDR2 SQIVND (reference sequence). The V end was cut by 4 bases, the J end by 1 base, with 10 bases between. The data stem from a study of blood T cell repertoires in COVID-19. In the study overall: Samples came from the United States, Italy and Spain, spanning acute and convalescent COVID-19.

The table came from immunoSEQ multiplex PCR; TCRdb's copy has only in-frame clones and leaves some out. Seen here are 150,000 or so clones, less than 85% observed once, and the top ten hold under 4%. The rearrangement links TRBV19 to TRBJ1-1, with a tentative D call TRBD1 (6 bases). The material sequenced was peripheral blood. The source is a human donor with acute or convalescent COVID-19. The donor label of this sample is uncertain. This chain's CDR3 is CASSRGTPNTEAFF. The CDR3 DNA is TGTGCCAGTAGTAGGGGGACACCGAACACTGAAGCTTTCTTT.